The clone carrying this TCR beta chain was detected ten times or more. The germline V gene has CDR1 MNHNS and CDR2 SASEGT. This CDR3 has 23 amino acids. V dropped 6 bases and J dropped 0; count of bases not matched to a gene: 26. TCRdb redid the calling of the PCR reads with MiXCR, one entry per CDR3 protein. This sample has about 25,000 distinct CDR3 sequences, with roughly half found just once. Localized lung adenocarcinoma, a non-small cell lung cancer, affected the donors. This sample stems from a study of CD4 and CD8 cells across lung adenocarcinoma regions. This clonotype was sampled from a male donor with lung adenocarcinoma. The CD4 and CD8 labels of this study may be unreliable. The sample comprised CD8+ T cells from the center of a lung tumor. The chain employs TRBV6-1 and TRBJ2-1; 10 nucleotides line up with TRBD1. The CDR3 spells CASSRGTGDYLPGVRASYNEQFF. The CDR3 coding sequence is TGTGCCAGCAGCCGAGGGACAGGGGACTATCTCCCCGGGGTGCGTGCCTCCTACAATGAGCAGTTCTTC.